Each of the 15 T cell receptor beta chains below was sequenced from the same sample in a study of blood T cell repertoires in COVID-19. Clones were read by immunoSEQ multiplex PCR, and TCRdb kept only the in-frame ones, dropping some. The table shows 240,000 or so clones, with around 90% occurring only once. The sequenced sample was peripheral blood. The receptors derive from a woman in her seventies with active or convalescent COVID-19.

This chain uses TRBV7-8 with TRBJ1-1; 12 bases agree with TRBD1. This CDR3 comprises 18 residues. The germline V gene has CDR1 SGHVS and CDR2 FQNEAQ. Losses at the gene ends were 4 bases for V and 5 bases for J; bases not matched to a gene: 14. CDR3 sequence reads: CASSSIHRDRGRWTEAFF. The CDR3 nucleotides are TGTGCCAGCAGCTCCATTCACCGGGACAGGGGGCGTTGGACTGAAGCTTTCTTT.

The chain joins TRBV7-2 to TRBJ1-2; D is perhaps TRBD1 (6 bases). CDR1 and CDR2 (germline): SGHTA, FQGNSA. The CDR3 extends over 14 amino acids. The ends were cut back, 8 bases at V and 7 bases at J, with 20 bases in the middle. In DNA, the CDR3 is TGTGCCAGCCCCAGCCACCAGGGGATGGGTGGCTACACCTTC. This gives the protein CASPSHQGMGGYTF.

V gene TRBV7-2 combines with J gene TRBJ2-7; 7 nucleotides align to TRBD1. The CDR3 length is 13 residues. The V gene end was trimmed by 5 bases and the J gene end by 3 bases; junction bases not matched to a gene: 4. Germline CDR1 and CDR2: SGHTA and FQGNSA. DNA for the CDR3: TGTGCCAGCAGCCCCCGGACAGGCTACGAGCAGTACTTC. Protein: CASSPRTGYEQYF. Together with reference TRBV7-2 and TRBJ2-7, the CDR3 gives the full variable domain: GAGVSQSPSNKVTEKGKDVELRCDPISGHTALYWYRQSLGQGLEFLIYFQGNSAPDKSGLPSDRFSAERTGGSVSTLTIQRTQQEDSAVYLCASSPRTGYEQYFGPGTRLTVT.

J is TRBJ2-7 and V is TRBV24-1; D is undetermined. The CDR3 totals 13 residues. Between the trimmed V and J ends, which lost 5 bases and 1 base, there was a span of 8 bases. CDR1 is KGHDR, CDR2 SFDVKD, per germline. CDR3 loop: CATSAKASYEQYF. CDR3 nucleotide sequence: TGTGCCACCAGTGCCAAAGCGTCCTACGAGCAGTACTTC.

J is TRBJ1-2 and V is TRBV11-2; the D gene is possibly TRBD1 (6 bases). CDR3 length: 14 residues. Germline V gives CDR1 SGHAT, CDR2 FQNNGV. V was pared by 5 bases and J by 8 bases, with 18 bases between. The CDR3, as DNA: TGTGCCAGCAGCCCAGACCCGACAGGACGGGGCTACACCTTC. It yields the protein CASSPDPTGRGYTF.

The chain joins TRBV29-1 to TRBJ2-5; weak D call: TRBD2 (7 bases). Trimming took off 5 bases at V and 4 bases at J, with 20 bases between the two ends. This CDR3 contains 15 residues. Germline V gene data show CDR1 as SQVTM and CDR2 as ANQGSEA. DNA of the CDR3: TGCAGCGTTAAATTATTTCCAGGGGAGGGAGAGACCCAGTACTTC. Protein sequence: CSVKLFPGEGETQYF.

V usage is TRBV6-5 and J usage is TRBJ1-1, with 7 bases matching TRBD1. The length of the CDR3 is 14 residues. Germline CDR1 reads MNHEY; CDR2 reads SVGAGI. V was pared by 2 bases and J by 5 bases, with 5 bases of the junction left unmatched. CDR3 region: CASSYAGGGTEAFF. The CDR3 DNA follows: TGTGCCAGCAGTTACGCAGGGGGTGGAACTGAAGCTTTCTTT.

The chain uses TRBV4-2 and TRBJ1-4; D not certain. Trimming removed 3 bases at V and 4 bases at J, with 18 bases between. The CDR3 is 17 residues long. CDR1 is LGHNA, CDR2 YNFKEQ, per germline. CDR3 sequence: CASSHPPSQARNEKLFF. CDR3 DNA: TGTGCCAGCAGCCACCCCCCTTCGCAGGCCCGTAATGAAAAACTGTTTTTT.

The genes are TRBV7-2 and TRBJ1-1; no firm D call. Trimming took off 7 bases at V and 10 bases at J, with 16 bases between the two ends. Germline loops: CDR1 SGHTA, CDR2 FQGNSA. The CDR3 loop spans 12 amino acids. CDR3 nucleotides: TGTGCCAGCATGGTAGATCTTGCTGGAGCTTTCTTT. This codes for CASMVDLAGAFF.

The chain is built from TRBV6-5 and TRBJ1-2, with 12 bases aligning to TRBD1. The CDR3 runs to 13 residues. Germline CDR1 and CDR2: MNHEY and SVGAGI. V lost 6 bases, J lost 8 bases, and 4 bases stayed unmatched. This chain's CDR3 is CASRGTGGGGYTF. The CDR3 nucleotides read TGTGCCAGCAGGGGGACAGGGGGCGGCGGCTACACCTTC.

The J gene is TRBJ2-2, the V gene TRBV7-8, with TRBD2 matching over 7 bases. V lost 4 bases to trimming and J lost 3 bases; unmatched junction nucleotides: 2. Germline CDR1 SGHVS, CDR2 FQNEAQ. The CDR3 consists of 14 residues. DNA of the CDR3: TGTGCCAGCAGCTGGGGGGGATACACCGGGGAGCTGTTTTTT. This sequence encodes CASSWGGYTGELFF.

This chain connects TRBV5-6 to TRBJ1-5; D is possibly TRBD1 (6 bases). V was clipped by 3 bases and J by 5 bases, with 15 bases between them. The CDR3 is 15 residues long. Germline-derived CDR1 and CDR2 are SGHDT and YYEEEE. DNA for the CDR3: TGTGCCAGCAGCTATGGAGGGGGAGGGCATCAGCCCCAGCATTTT. It codes for CASSYGGGGHQPQHF.

The V and J genes are TRBV7-8 and TRBJ1-5, with 7 bases matching TRBD1. The length of the CDR3 is 15 residues. V shed 1 base and J 6 bases; nucleotides not matched to a gene: 6. In germline, CDR1 is SGHVS, CDR2 FQNEAQ. CDR3 nucleotides: TGTGCCAGCAGCTTAGATACAGGGGTAGGTCAGCCCCAGCATTTT. Protein product: CASSLDTGVGQPQHF.

The chain carries TRBV5-1 and TRBJ2-5, with a possible D match to TRBD1 (5 bases). Germline assignment: CDR1 SGHRS and CDR2 YFSETQ. The ends were cut back, 2 bases at V and 7 bases at J, with 21 bases in the middle. CDR3 length: 16 amino acids. The CDR3 DNA reads as TGCGCCAGCAGCTTTCAAGGACAACCTGTGCGAGGGACCCAGTACTTC. Its protein product is CASSFQGQPVRGTQYF.

This clone was detected a few times. The CDR3 reads CASSPREGGQGRGYTF. CDR3 in DNA: TGCGCCAGCAGCCCGAGGGAAGGCGGACAGGGGCGAGGCTACACCTTC. The chain carries TRBV5-1 and TRBJ1-2, with 9 nucleotides matching TRBD1. The CDR3 runs to 16 residues. Germline CDR1 reads SGHRS; CDR2 reads YFSETQ. J lost 8 bases, V lost 4 bases, and 15 bases had no gene match.